This T cell receptor (beta chain) was recovered during a study of circulating CD8 cells and anti-PD-1 response in melanoma (TCRdb year 2020). The study in broad terms: Patients received nivolumab intravenously at 3 mg/kg every 2 weeks. The melanoma cohort had about 13 patients, seven of whom got anti-PD-1 as first-line therapy, while the other six had previously had targeted therapy or immunotherapy. Patients with complete or partial responses were classified as responders; those with stable or progressive disease (RECIST v1.1) as non-responders. The TCR repertoire analysis included about 11 melanoma patients, of whom 7 were non-responders and 4 were responders. PD-1 on on-treatment samples was detected using a biotinylated anti-human IgG4 antibody.

The data were produced on a NextSeq 500. TCR libraries were prepared from around 15 ng of total RNA with the QIAseq Immune Repertoire RNA Library Kit, Human TCR Panel. TCR libraries were sequenced on an Illumina NextSeq with a Mid Output V2 kit, using asymmetric 261x41 paired-end reads. Every TCR library was diluted down to around 4 nM, then pooled, denatured and loaded at about 0.9 pM. Per the source publication's procedure: TCR FASTQ files were processed in the QIAGEN GeneGlobe Data Analysis Center, and downstream analysis was performed in R 3.5.2. Clonality was computed as one minus Shannon entropy normalized by the log of the number of unique productive sequences. TRA or TRB clonotypes differing in abundance between baseline and M1 were identified within each subset by Fisher exact tests at 5% FDR. Differentially abundant clonotypes were grouped as emerging, expanding, contracting or non-expanding/contracting. Morisita's overlap index was used to measure how much repertoires overlapped between patients. The public reads were reanalyzed by TCRdb: fastp trimming at Q25, MiXCR alignment, in-frame beta chains only. Each CDR3 protein appears once, grouped with its most common genes and DNA. The V and J calls were determined by TCRdb, not by the authors. The sample table shows 1,500 to 2,500 distinct CDR3 sequences, and about 7% are seen once. Roughly 8% of the sample is in the top ten clones.

What the authors observed across the whole study: Because tumor material was not accessible, tumor reactivity was instead assessed by peptide assays on expanded sorted subsets. The cohort included both treatment-naive and previously treated patients, and the authors noted that this mix could influence results. The DNEG repertoire was the most diverse; PD-1 and DPOS showed similar, higher clonality, and TIGIT repertoires were the least diverse. Repertoires were found to be largely private between subsets, with under 7% of TRB clonotypes shared at M1, and the highest sharing was observed between DPOS and TIGIT. Because of limited material, replicates were generally not included when the experiments were performed. The published TCR repertoire comparisons relied only on baseline and M1 samples from a small cohort that had few responders.

A BD FACSAria II cell sorter was used to sort four subsets, defined by PD-1 and/or TIGIT, from live CD3+CD8+TCRalphabeta+ cells. Circulating CD8 T cells were sorted into four subsets by PD-1 and TIGIT expression to characterize their relevance to anti-PD-1 therapy response. Both TCR alpha and TCR beta chains were sequenced from each sorted CD8 T-cell subset. Peripheral blood was collected at three points: before the first anti-PD-1 injection, after two injections and after four injections. Ficoll gradient centrifugation was used to isolate PBMCs right away. Until use, PBMCs were cryopreserved in liquid nitrogen in RPMI containing roughly 22% FCS and approximately 10% DMSO. Thawed PBMCs were stained with a viability dye and antibodies against CD3, CD8alpha, TCRalphabeta, PD-1 and TIGIT. Total RNA was extracted with the RNeasy Kit, and every sample reached a RIN above 7. Taking its sample share into account, this clonotype is medium-sized (0.01 to 0.1%). The antigen it binds to is not known. Base qualities were left out, and no much larger clone turns up one base away.

V was cut back by 5 bases and J by 6 bases, leaving a gap of 22 bases between them. The germline V gene yields MNHEY for CDR1 and SVGEGT for CDR2. The CDR3 spans 17 residues, from the cysteine through the phenylalanine. The sequence is cut down to CDR3 DNA, 51 bases in frame from base 1. This receptor was taken from a human donor with melanoma. Here the chain combines TRBV6-2 or TRBV6-3 and TRBJ2-2; a weak D assignment points to TRBD2 (5 bases agree). The specimen was CD8+ T cells from PBMCs, collected at baseline or after one month of anti-PD-1 therapy (not recorded which). The sequenced DNA: TGTGCCAGCAGTACACCAGGACTCAAGGGTGTCCCCGGGGAGCTGTTTTTT. This translates into CASSTPGLKGVPGELFF.